This is a list of T cell receptor beta chains from one sample in a study of T cell responses to AZD1222 COVID-19 vaccine. Profiled with immunoSEQ multiplex PCR; TCRdb holds only in-frame clones, not every one. Seen here are around 54,000 clones, 70% to 90% observed once, and the top ten hold 6.9%. The sequences come from peripheral blood, collected 28 days after the second AZD1222 dose. The receptors were sampled from an adult who received the AZD1222 COVID-19 vaccine. The CDR3 runs from the conserved cysteine through the conserved F or W. The D gene is left open where the match is weak. Rows give clone size only sometimes, using once, few, many, or a class for an expanded clone.

d_gene | j_gene | v_gene | abundance | CDR3aa | CDR3nt
- | TRBJ1-1 | TRBV19 | few | CASSITGAGPHTEAFF | TGTGCCAGTAGTATCACTGGGGCAGGTCCTCACACTGAAGCTTTCTTT
- | TRBJ2-1 | TRBV5-1 | - | CASSLQSGLSYNEQFF | TGCGCCAGCAGCTTGCAGTCGGGGCTATCCTACAATGAGCAGTTCTTC
- | TRBJ1-3 | TRBV6-4 | - | CASSENPGNTIYF | TGTGCCAGCAGTGAAAATCCTGGAAACACCATATATTTT
- | TRBJ1-5 | TRBV19 | few | CASSIVAGISNQPQHF | TGTGCCAGTAGTATAGTGGCAGGGATTAGCAATCAGCCCCAGCATTTT
- | TRBJ1-1 | TRBV11-3 | - | CASSLGGNTEAFF | TGTGCCAGCAGCTTAGGGGGGAACACTGAAGCTTTCTTT
- | TRBJ2-6 | TRBV5-6 | - | CASSLQVSSGANVLTF | TGTGCCAGCAGCCTTCAAGTGAGCTCTGGGGCCAACGTCCTGACTTTC
- | TRBJ1-1 | TRBV5-1 | - | CASSQQVNTEAFF | TGCGCCAGCAGCCAGCAGGTGAACACTGAAGCTTTCTTT
TRBD1 | TRBJ1-2 | TRBV11-2 | few | CASSASLGTGANYGYTF | TGTGCCAGCAGCGCCTCTCTGGGGACAGGGGCAAACTATGGCTACACCTTC
- | TRBJ2-7 | TRBV28 | - | CASRPGGAHEQYF | TGTGCCAGCCGCCCCGGAGGGGCCCACGAGCAGTACTTC
TRBD1 | TRBJ1-2 | TRBV28 | few | CASSLTDRVALGYTF | TGTGCCAGCAGTTTAACCGACAGGGTAGCGTTGGGCTACACCTTC
- | TRBJ1-3 | TRBV5-4 | few | CASSLGVGSGNTIYF | TGTGCCAGCAGCTTGGGGGTGGGATCTGGAAACACCATATATTTT
TRBD2 | TRBJ2-5 | TRBV28 | once | CASSSDSGGARETQYF | TGTGCCAGCAGTTCCGATAGCGGGGGAGCTAGGGAGACCCAGTACTTC
- | TRBJ1-1 | TRBV11-2 | - | CASSLQPNTEAFF | TGTGCCAGCAGCTTACAACCGAACACTGAAGCTTTCTTT
TRBD1 | TRBJ1-2 | TRBV5-4 | - | CASSMTGFYGYTF | TGTGCCAGCAGCATGACAGGGTTCTATGGCTACACCTTC
TRBD1 | TRBJ2-1 | TRBV24-1 | - | CATSDPSTGDNEQFF | TGTGCCACCAGTGACCCTTCGACAGGGGACAATGAGCAGTTCTTC
TRBD2 | TRBJ2-5 | TRBV7-8 | - | CASSPTGTRAIETQYF | TGTGCCAGCAGCCCAACCGGGACTAGAGCGATAGAGACCCAGTACTTC
- | TRBJ1-6 | TRBV7-9 | few | CASSLEQYSPLHF | TGTGCCAGCAGCTTAGAACAGTATTCACCCCTCCACTTT
- | TRBJ1-5 | TRBV7-2 | few | CASSLLFRDSNQPQHF | TGTGCCAGCAGTTTACTTTTCAGGGATAGCAATCAGCCCCAGCATTTT
- | TRBJ2-1 | TRBV28 | - | CASSIGGNEQFF | TGTGCCAGCAGTATAGGGGGAAATGAGCAGTTCTTC
- | TRBJ1-2 | TRBV14 | - | CASSPWDDLVVGYTF | TGTGCCAGCAGCCCCTGGGACGACCTCGTCGTTGGCTACACCTTC
- | TRBJ1-6 | TRBV12-3/TRBV12-4 | - | CASSSGSSPLHF | TGTGCCAGCAGTTCGGGGAGCTCACCCCTCCACTTT
- | TRBJ1-5 | TRBV28 | - | CASNPGGPQPQHF | TGTGCCAGCAACCCTGGGGGGCCTCAGCCCCAGCATTTT
- | TRBJ1-3 | TRBV27 | - | CASSETGNSGNTIYF | TGTGCCAGCAGCGAGACAGGAAACTCTGGAAACACCATATATTTT
TRBD1 | TRBJ2-7 | TRBV6-5 | - | CASTRDRSSSEQYF | TGTGCCAGCACCCGGGACAGGTCCTCCTCCGAGCAGTACTTC
- | TRBJ2-5 | TRBV7-8 | - | CASSLAGAGETQYF | TGTGCCAGCAGCTTAGCGGGGGCGGGGGAGACCCAGTACTTC
TRBD1 | TRBJ2-2 | TRBV5-6 | - | CASSETGTGANTGELFF | TGTGCCAGCAGCGAAACCGGGACAGGCGCGAACACCGGGGAGCTGTTTTTT
TRBD1 | TRBJ2-7 | TRBV5-1 | - | CASSLTGGATYEQYF | TGCGCCAGCAGCTTGACAGGGGGCGCGACGTACGAGCAGTACTTC
- | TRBJ1-2 | TRBV6-6 | - | CASGDTPYGYTF | TGTGCCAGCGGGGACACCCCCTATGGCTACACCTTC
- | TRBJ2-2 | TRBV5-1 | - | CASSWDTITGELFF | TGCGCCAGCAGTTGGGACACGATCACCGGGGAGCTGTTTTTT
TRBD2 | TRBJ2-3 | TRBV7-2 | once | CASSFQAGGTDTQYF | TGTGCCAGCAGCTTTCAAGCGGGGGGCACAGATACGCAGTATTTT
- | TRBJ1-5 | TRBV6-8 | - | CASSLGRGNQPQHF | TGTGCCAGCAGCCTGGGCCGAGGTAATCAGCCCCAGCATTTT
TRBD2 | TRBJ2-5 | TRBV2 | - | CASSEAVGRVETQYF | TGTGCCAGCAGTGAAGCTGTAGGGAGGGTGGAGACCCAGTACTTC
- | TRBJ2-6 | TRBV6-5 | - | CASSPGANVLTF | TGTGCCAGCAGTCCCGGGGCCAACGTCCTGACTTTC
- | TRBJ1-1 | TRBV2 | - | CASKIDTQNTEAFF | TGTGCCAGCAAAATAGACACCCAGAACACTGAAGCTTTCTTT
- | TRBJ1-1 | TRBV7-9 | - | CASSLFPAFRRWTEAFF | TGTGCCAGCAGCTTATTCCCGGCATTTCGAAGATGGACTGAAGCTTTCTTT
TRBD1 | TRBJ1-5 | TRBV6-5 | few | CASRDRQNQPQHF | TGTGCCAGCAGGGACAGGCAGAATCAGCCCCAGCATTTT
- | TRBJ1-4 | TRBV3-1/TRBV3-2 | - | CASSQSSRVAEKLFF | TGTGCCAGCAGCCAGTCGTCAAGGGTTGCCGAAAAACTGTTTTTT
TRBD1 | TRBJ2-5 | TRBV7-9 | - | CASSPGQGGKTQYF | TGTGCCAGCAGCCCCGGACAGGGCGGGAAGACCCAGTACTTC
- | TRBJ1-5 | TRBV5-1 | - | CASSLGSGVNQPQHF | TGCGCCAGCAGCTTGGGTAGCGGGGTCAATCAGCCCCAGCATTTT
- | TRBJ1-2 | TRBV30 | - | CAWSVVGDANYGYTF | TGTGCCTGGAGTGTAGTTGGGGATGCTAACTATGGCTACACCTTC
- | TRBJ1-2 | TRBV9 | - | CASSSGQRGYTF | TGTGCCAGCAGCTCCGGACAACGTGGCTACACCTTC
- | TRBJ1-6 | TRBV28 | - | CASSLEGYSSYNSPLHF | TGTGCCAGCAGTTTGGAAGGGTACAGCTCCTATAATTCACCCCTCCACTTT
- | TRBJ2-1 | TRBV7-8 | - | CASSLGGRTNEQFF | TGTGCCAGCAGCTTAGGTGGGAGAACTAATGAGCAGTTCTTC
- | TRBJ2-1 | TRBV6-2/TRBV6-3 | few | CASSPLGYNEQFF | TGTGCCAGCAGCCCCCTGGGCTACAATGAGCAGTTCTTC
TRBD2 | TRBJ2-3 | TRBV28 | - | CASSLIREGLTDTQYF | TGTGCCAGCAGTTTAATCCGGGAGGGCCTCACAGATACGCAGTATTTT
- | TRBJ2-5 | TRBV5-4 | - | CASSLMVGETQYF | TGTGCCAGCAGCTTGATGGTCGGGGAGACCCAGTACTTC
- | TRBJ2-1 | TRBV11-3 | - | CASSSRPNEQFF | TGTGCCAGCAGCTCCCGACCCAATGAGCAGTTCTTC
- | TRBJ1-5 | TRBV7-2 | - | CASSLDGGSNQPQHF | TGTGCCAGCAGCTTAGATGGGGGAAGCAATCAGCCCCAGCATTTT
- | TRBJ1-1 | TRBV12-3/TRBV12-4 | - | CASSLQDGLGAFF | TGTGCCAGCAGTTTACAGGACGGCCTGGGGGCTTTCTTT
- | TRBJ2-7 | TRBV19 | - | CASRGFYEQYF | TGTGCCAGTAGAGGATTCTACGAGCAGTACTTC